This TCR beta chain was captured in a study of PD-1 blockade in classical Hodgkin lymphoma. Study-wide findings and caveats: Those starting nivolumab under 1 year post-ASCT were excluded. CD4+ TCR diversity rose significantly by C4D1, and CD8+ TCR diversity did not. Newly diagnosed patients had baseline TCR diversity that was reportedly lower than that of healthy donors.

Libraries were prepared by immunoSEQ multiplex PCR; TCRdb keeps only in-frame clonotypes and omits some of them. The table includes about 9,100 clones, around two thirds detected once. V shed 2 bases and J 7 bases; nucleotides not matched to a gene: 2. CDR1 is SGHTA, CDR2 FQGTGA, per germline. There are 14 residues in the CDR3. Worth noting for this clone: The antigen is not known.

No patient escaped relapse after autologous stem cell transplantation, and brentuximab vedotin exposure varied. CD4+ T cells were purified from thawed PBMCs by negative selection. Under best response, outcomes were complete response, partial response or progressive disease. The receptor was derived from a human donor with classical Hodgkin lymphoma. Sequences were derived from CD4+ T cells from blood, sampled at baseline. The chain employs TRBV7-3 and TRBJ1-6; TRBD1 matches 7 bases. CDR3 region: CASSLLGQNSPLHF. DNA for the CDR3: TGTGCCAGCAGCTTATTGGGACAGAATTCACCCCTCCACTTT. The variable domain in full, completed from reference TRBV7-3 and TRBJ1-6, reads GAGVSQTPSNKVTEKGKYVELRCDPISGHTALYWYRQSLGQGPEFLIYFQGTGAADDSGLPNDRFFAVRPEGSVSTLKIQRTERGDSAVYLCASSLLGQNSPLHFGNGTRLTVT.